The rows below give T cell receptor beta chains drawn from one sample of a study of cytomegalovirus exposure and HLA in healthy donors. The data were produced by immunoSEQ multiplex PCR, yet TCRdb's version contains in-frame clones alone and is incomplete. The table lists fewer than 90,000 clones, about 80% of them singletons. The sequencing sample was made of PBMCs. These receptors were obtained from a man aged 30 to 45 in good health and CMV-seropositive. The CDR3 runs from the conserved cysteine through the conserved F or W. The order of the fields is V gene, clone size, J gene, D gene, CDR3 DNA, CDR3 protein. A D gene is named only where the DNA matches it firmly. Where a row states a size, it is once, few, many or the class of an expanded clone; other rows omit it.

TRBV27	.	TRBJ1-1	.	TGTGCCACCAACCAGCGGGGGGCCAGGGGATACCAAGCTTTCTTT	CATNQRGARGYQAFF
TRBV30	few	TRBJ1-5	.	TGTGCCTGGAGTGTAGGGAGTCATAGCAATCAGCCCCAGCATTTT	CAWSVGSHSNQPQHF
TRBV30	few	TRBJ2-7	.	TGTGCCTGGGGTACAGAAAATGTCTACGAGCAGTACTTC	CAWGTENVYEQYF
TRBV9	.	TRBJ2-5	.	TGTGCCAGCAGCGTAGCTGGGGCAGAAGAGACCCAGTACTTC	CASSVAGAEETQYF
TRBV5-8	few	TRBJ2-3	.	TGTGCCAGCAGCCCTGGACGGAGGCTTGGGGATACGCAGTATTTT	CASSPGRRLGDTQYF
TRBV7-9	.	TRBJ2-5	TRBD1	TGTTCCAGCAGCACGGACAGGGGGGAAGAGACCCAGTACTTC	CSSSTDRGEETQYF
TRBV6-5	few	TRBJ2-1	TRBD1	TGTGCCAGCAGTTATCGGGACAGGGGGCTCGGTGAGCAGTTCTTC	CASSYRDRGLGEQFF
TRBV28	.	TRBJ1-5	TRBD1	TGTGCCAGCAGTTTGGGGCAGGGGGTTCAGCCCCAGCATTTT	CASSLGQGVQPQHF
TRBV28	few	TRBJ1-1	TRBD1	TGTGCCAGCAGGGCAGGGGGCACTGAAGCTTTCTTT	CASRAGGTEAFF
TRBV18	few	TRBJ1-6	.	TGTGCCAGCTCACCAGGGGGGGATAATTCACCCCTCCACTTT	CASSPGGDNSPLHF
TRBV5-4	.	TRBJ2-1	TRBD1	TGTGCCAGCAGCTTGGCAGGACAGGGGAACAATGAGCAGTTCTTC	CASSLAGQGNNEQFF
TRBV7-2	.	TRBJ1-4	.	TGTGCCAGCAGCGGCAGCAGGGGTGGAGAAAAACTGTTTTTT	CASSGSRGGEKLFF
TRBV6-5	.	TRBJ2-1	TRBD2	TGTGCCAGCAGTTACGGTACTAGCGGGCGGAATGAGCAGTTCTTC	CASSYGTSGRNEQFF
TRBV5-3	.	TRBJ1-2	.	TGTGCCAGAAGCCACGTTACTCAGGGGTTCTATGGCTACACCTTC	CARSHVTQGFYGYTF
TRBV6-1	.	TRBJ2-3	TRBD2	TGTGCCAGCAATACTGTAGCGGGGGGTTCGGATACGCAGTATTTT	CASNTVAGGSDTQYF
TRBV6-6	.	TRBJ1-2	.	TGTGCCAGCAGACGGACAGCTAACTATGGCTACACCTTC	CASRRTANYGYTF
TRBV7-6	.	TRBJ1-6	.	TGTGCCAGCAGCTTAGTAGCCAGGGGAAATTCACCCCTCCACTTT	CASSLVARGNSPLHF
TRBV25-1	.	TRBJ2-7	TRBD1	TGTGCCAGCAGCACCCAGGGACAGGGCTACGAGCAGTACTTC	CASSTQGQGYEQYF
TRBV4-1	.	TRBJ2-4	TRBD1	TGCGCCAGCAGCCAAGGTACAGGGGCCGCCTTGGACATTCAGTACTTC	CASSQGTGAALDIQYF
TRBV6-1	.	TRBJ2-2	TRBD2	TGTGCCAGCAGAAGACTAGCGGGGGACGGCGGGGAGCTGTTTTTT	CASRRLAGDGGELFF
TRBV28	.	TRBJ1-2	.	TGTGCCAGCAGTTTCTACAGGGCCCTCTATGGCTACACCTTC	CASSFYRALYGYTF
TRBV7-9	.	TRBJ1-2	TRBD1	TGTGCCAGCAGCCGCCCTGGACAGGGGACTGGCTACACCTTC	CASSRPGQGTGYTF
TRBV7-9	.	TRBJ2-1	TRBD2	TGTGCCAGCAGCTCCATCGCCGGGACTAGCGGGGGGGTTAATGAGCAGTTCTTC	CASSSIAGTSGGVNEQFF
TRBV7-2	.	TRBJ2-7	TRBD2	TGTGCCAGCAGCCTAAGTGCTCCGGGACTAAGCTACGAGCAGTACTTC	CASSLSAPGLSYEQYF
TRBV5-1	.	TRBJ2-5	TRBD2	TGCGCCAGCAGCTCACGGGGACTAGCGGGGAGGGAGACCCAGTACTTC	CASSSRGLAGRETQYF
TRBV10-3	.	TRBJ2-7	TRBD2	TGTGCCATCAGTCGGAGCGGGGGGGCCGAGCAGTACTTC	CAISRSGGAEQYF
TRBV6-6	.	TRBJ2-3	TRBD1	TGTGCCAGCAGGGAGCCGGGACAGGGTGTAGATACGCAGTATTTT	CASREPGQGVDTQYF